This T cell receptor beta chain was documented in a study of blood T cells in healthy people across ages. V was trimmed by 7 bases and J by 8 bases, leaving 21 bases between them. CDR1 is MNHEY, CDR2 SVGEGT, per germline. CDR3 size: 15 residues. For the second PCR, which ran for about 7 to 12 cycles, a sample-barcoded 5' primer and a J-beta primer mix were used. Template switching added a 12-random-nucleotide identifier to every cDNA molecule. Sequencing yielded, for each sample, at least 2.5 million paired-end reads carrying CDR3. TCRdb ran MiXCR on the 5' RACE reads and lists one entry per CDR3 protein. Of some 940,000 distinct CDR3 sequences listed, around 29% were seen once; the top ten hold 10%. This clonotype was seen repeatedly, ten times or more. The same sample was also studied in work on T cells of mothers and their children. As that report states: When the second PCR was run, its M1S primer added sample barcodes and 2-4 random nucleotides.

Sequencing used blood. The chain links TRBV6-2 or TRBV6-3 to TRBJ2-1, with D possibly TRBD2 on 5 matching bases. This receptor was identified in a woman between 40 and 50 years old in good health. The CDR3 region is CASTSPSGPSDEQFF. For the CDR3, the DNA is TGTGCCAGCACGAGTCCCAGCGGCCCCTCCGATGAGCAGTTCTTC.